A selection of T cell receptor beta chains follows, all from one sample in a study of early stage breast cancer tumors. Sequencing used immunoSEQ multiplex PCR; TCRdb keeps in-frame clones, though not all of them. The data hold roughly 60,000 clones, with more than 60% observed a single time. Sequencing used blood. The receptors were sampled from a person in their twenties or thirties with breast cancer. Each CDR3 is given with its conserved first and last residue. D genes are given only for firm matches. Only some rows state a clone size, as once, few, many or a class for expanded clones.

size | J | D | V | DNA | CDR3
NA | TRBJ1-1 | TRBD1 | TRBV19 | TGTGCCAGTAGTTCGTTGACAGGGACCATGAACACTGAAGCTTTCTTT | CASSSLTGTMNTEAFF
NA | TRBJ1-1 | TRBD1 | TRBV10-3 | TGTGCCGTGGACAGGGGGGACCACACTGAAGCTTTCTTT | CAVDRGDHTEAFF
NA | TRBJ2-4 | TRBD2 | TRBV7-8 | TGTGCCAGCAGCAATCGGACTAGCAAAGGCATTCAGTACTTC | CASSNRTSKGIQYF
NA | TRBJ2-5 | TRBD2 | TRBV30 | TGTGCCTGGACCAGGGGACTAGCGGGAGCTAAGGAGACCCAGTACTTC | CAWTRGLAGAKETQYF
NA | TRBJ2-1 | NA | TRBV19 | TGTGCCAGTAGGAATGTGGGAGCAGGGTCCTACAATGAGCAGTTCTTC | CASRNVGAGSYNEQFF
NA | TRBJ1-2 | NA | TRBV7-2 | TGTGCCAGCAGCTTAGCCTCGTCTGGTGGCTACACCTTC | CASSLASSGGYTF
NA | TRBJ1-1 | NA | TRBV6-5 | TGTGCCAGCAGTTTTTCCACGCGAGGCACTGAAGCTTTCTTT | CASSFSTRGTEAFF
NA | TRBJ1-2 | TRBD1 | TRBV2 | TGTGCCAGCAGCGGACAGGGGTATGGCTACACCTTC | CASSGQGYGYTF
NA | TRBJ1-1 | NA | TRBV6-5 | TGTGCCAGCAGTTACTCCACCCGAGTCGGGGTCACTGAAGCTTTCTTT | CASSYSTRVGVTEAFF
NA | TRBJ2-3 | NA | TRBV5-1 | TGCGCCAGCAGCCCCAGCGGAACAGATACGCAGTATTTT | CASSPSGTDTQYF
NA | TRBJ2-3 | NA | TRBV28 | TGTGCCAGCAGTCGCCCCTCCCGAGACAATACGCAGTATTTT | CASSRPSRDNTQYF
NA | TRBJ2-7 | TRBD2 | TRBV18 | TGTGCCAGCTCACCACCCGGGGGGGGCAGGACTCTCTCCTACGAGCAGTACTTC | CASSPPGGGRTLSYEQYF
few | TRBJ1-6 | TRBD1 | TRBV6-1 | TGTGCCAGCAGCGGACAGGGCGCGGATTCACCCCTCCACTTT | CASSGQGADSPLHF
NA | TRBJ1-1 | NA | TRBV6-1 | TGTGCGACCCAGGCAGGTCCTAACACTGAAGCTTTCTTT | CATQAGPNTEAFF
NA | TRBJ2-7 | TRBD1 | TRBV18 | TGTGCCAGCTCACCTTCATTACAGGGGTCCCCCTACGAGCAGTACTTC | CASSPSLQGSPYEQYF
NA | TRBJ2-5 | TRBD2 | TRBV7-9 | TGTGCCAGCAGCTCGGTAGCGGGAAGGGGGGACTCGGAGACCCAGTACTTC | CASSSVAGRGDSETQYF